What follows are 25 T cell receptor beta chains derived from one specimen sequenced in a study of read filtering for tumor transcriptome and immune sequencing. The library was built from 400 ng RNA with molecular barcoded adaptors for alpha/delta and beta/gamma chains. TCRdb passed the reads through MiXCR, listing each CDR3 protein once. The data contain 65,000 or so distinct CDR3 sequences, less than 20% of them singletons. Sequenced material: a population of CD138-negative cells sorted from bone marrow. Receptors were obtained from a donor aged 40 or over with multiple myeloma.

This rearrangement joins TRBV28 to TRBJ2-5; 7 nucleotides line up with TRBD2. This CDR3 is built from 14 residues. The germline V gene encodes CDR1 MDHEN and CDR2 SYDVKM. The trim removed 2 bases at V and 5 bases at J, leaving 5 bases unmatched. For the CDR3, the DNA is TGTGCCAGCAGTTTAGCGGGAGCGGCGGAGACCCAGTACTTC. As protein: CASSLAGAAETQYF.

Details on this clonotype: A much larger clone differs by one base, so this may be a read error. The rearrangement links TRBV6-5 to TRBJ1-1, with D perhaps matching TRBD1 (5 bases). Germline CDR1 is MNHEY and CDR2 is SVGAGI. The CDR3 covers 12 residues. CDR3 in amino acids: CASRPRGTGAFF. DNA of the CDR3: TGTGCCAGCAGACCGCGGGGGACTGGAGCTTTCTTT.

This chain joins TRBV10-1 and TRBJ2-5; 9 bases are a match to TRBD2. V lost 5 bases, J lost 5 bases, and 3 bases stayed unmatched. CDR1 WNHNN and CDR2 SYGVQD come from the germline V gene (reference sequence). The length of the CDR3 is 13 residues. For the CDR3, the DNA is TGCGCCAGCAGTTCTAGCGGGGTGGAGACCCAGTACTTC. Its protein product is CASSSSGVETQYF.

Regarding this clonotype: It may be a read error: a sequence one base away is much more abundant. The rearrangement links TRBV6-1 to TRBJ2-2; D is undetermined. Germline CDR1 MNHNS, CDR2 SASEGT. This CDR3 region has 13 residues. The CDR3 region is CAGSEAGAGELFF. The CDR3 coding sequence is TGTGCCGGCAGTGAAGCTGGGGCCGGGGAGCTGTTTTTT.

This clonotype turned up a few times. The chain is built from TRBV7-8 and TRBJ1-1; D is uncertain. Germline CDR1 and CDR2: SGHVS and FQNEAQ. This CDR3 contains 14 residues. V lost 3 bases to trimming and J lost 4 bases, with 12 bases between them. The chain's CDR3 is CASSFGRGSTEAFF. CDR3 coding DNA: TGTGCCAGCAGCTTTGGTCGGGGTTCCACTGAAGCTTTCTTT.

This clonotype was counted at least ten times. This sequence joins TRBV19 and TRBJ2-1; a weak D match, TRBD2 (6 bases). The CDR3 covers 14 residues. Trimming shortened V by 5 bases and J by 0 bases, and 8 bases separated the two germline ends. The germline V gene has CDR1 LNHDA and CDR2 SQIVND (reference sequence). The CDR3 nucleotides are TGTGCCAGTAGTCTGGGGGGCTCCTACAATGAGCAGTTCTTC. Translating it yields CASSLGGSYNEQFF.

As for this clonotype: A far larger clone is one nucleotide away, so this likely arose from a read error. The V and J genes are TRBV7-8 and TRBJ2-1; 10 bases are a match to TRBD2. The CDR3 has 15 residues. Per the germline V gene, CDR1 is SGHVS and CDR2 is FQNEAQ. CDR3 sequence: CASSLSISGGNEQLF. CDR3 bases: TGTGCCAGCAGCTTAAGTATTAGCGGGGGGAATGAGCAGCTCTTC.

Note on this clonotype: A much larger clone differs by one base, so this may be a read error. The CDR3 bases are TGTGCCAGCAGCCCCCTGCGAGAGGGGTTCGATGGCTGCACCTTC. This sequence encodes CASSPLREGFDGCTF. This chain links TRBV11-3 with TRBJ1-2; maybe TRBD1 (5 bases). The CDR3 runs 15 residues. Germline V gene sequence: CDR1 SGHNT, CDR2 YENEEA. Full variable domain (outside the CDR3, taken from reference TRBV11-3 and TRBJ1-2): EAGVVQSPRYKIIEKKQPVAFWCNPISGHNTLYWYLQNLGQGPELLIRYENEEAVDDSQLPKDRFSAERLKGVDSTLKIQPAELGDSAVYLCASSPLREGFDGCTFGSGTRLTVV.

This clonotype was counted ten times or more. This chain links TRBV7-9 with TRBJ2-3, with D possibly being TRBD2 (6 bases). The V end lost 1 base, the J end lost 1 base, and 15 bases lay between the germline ends. Germline V gene sequence: CDR1 SEHNR, CDR2 FQNEAQ (reference sequence). The length of the CDR3 is 17 residues. The CDR3 reads CASSLGTSSVRTDTQYF. The CDR3 nucleotides read TGTGCCAGCAGCTTAGGAACTAGCTCGGTCCGCACAGATACGCAGTATTTT.

This clonotype was observed at least ten times. The rearrangement uses TRBV5-1 and TRBJ2-1; 11 bases line up with TRBD2. Germline loops: CDR1 SGHRS, CDR2 YFSETQ. Trimming took 1 base from V and 2 from J; bases not matched to a gene: 5. The CDR3 is 17 amino acids. The CDR3: CASSLLASGGPYNEQFF. The DNA of the CDR3 is TGCGCCAGCAGCTTGTTGGCTAGCGGGGGGCCCTACAATGAGCAGTTCTTC. The full variable domain, with the rest looked up from reference TRBV5-1 and TRBJ2-1, is KAGVTQTPRYLIKTRGQQVTLSCSPISGHRSVSWYQQTPGQGLQFLFEYFSETQRNKGNFPGRFSGRQFSNSRSEMNVSTLELGDSALYLCASSLLASGGPYNEQFFGPGTRLTVL.

This clonotype has at least ten counts. The rearrangement uses TRBV28 and TRBJ2-7; 8 bases fit TRBD2. Per the germline V gene, CDR1 is MDHEN and CDR2 is SYDVKM. V lost 5 bases and J lost 6; bases outside the gene matches: 18. CDR3 length: 17 residues. The CDR3 coding sequence is TGTGCCAGCAGTGCCTACTTATCCGTGGCGGGGGGCCCCGAGCAGTACTTC. Protein product: CASSAYLSVAGGPEQYF.

This chain links TRBV19 with TRBJ2-1; D tentatively reads TRBD1 or TRBD2 (6 bases each). The CDR3 is 15 residues long. CDR1 LNHDA and CDR2 SQIVND come from the germline V gene (reference sequence). Trimming took 6 bases from V and 4 from J, leaving 16 bases between them. The chain's CDR3 is CASSRSRGGYNEQFF. The CDR3 DNA is TGTGCCAGTAGCCGGAGCAGAGGGGGGTACAATGAGCAGTTCTTC.

This clonotype appeared many times. The V call is TRBV20-1, the J call TRBJ1-1, with TRBD1 identical over 8 bases. CDR3 size: 15 residues. V lost 6 bases and J lost 0; bases outside the gene matches: 9. Germline CDR1 reads DFQATT; CDR2 reads SNEGSKA (reference sequence). The CDR3 loop is CSARRTGTMNTEAFF. The CDR3 region has the DNA TGCAGTGCCAGAAGGACAGGGACCATGAACACTGAAGCTTTCTTT.

Ten or more counts support this clonotype. The chain carries TRBV4-2 and TRBJ2-5; D is uncertain. The CDR3 consists of 11 residues. In germline, CDR1 is LGHNA, CDR2 YNFKEQ. V was cut by 0 bases and J by 6 bases, with 2 bases left in between. The CDR3 coding sequence is TGTGCCAGCAGCCAAGAGAAGACCCAGTACTTC. Protein sequence: CASSQEKTQYF.

This clonotype was seen many times. The V call is TRBV5-1, the J call TRBJ2-1; D remains unclear. Germline V lookup: CDR1 SGHRS, CDR2 YFSETQ. The CDR3 length is 15 residues. V was shortened by 0 bases and J by 3 bases, with 10 bases between the two germline ends. The CDR3: CASSLGSKYYNEQFF. The CDR3 DNA sequence: TGCGCCAGCAGCTTGGGTAGTAAGTACTACAATGAGCAGTTCTTC.

The chain uses TRBV6-5 and TRBJ2-7; D is possibly TRBD2 (5 bases). The CDR3 contains 13 residues. Germline CDR1 MNHEY, CDR2 SVGAGI. V dropped 11 bases and J dropped 2 bases, with 16 bases sitting between them. The CDR3 loop is CAVTREGTYEQYF. CDR3 DNA: TGTGCCGTGACCCGGGAAGGGACCTACGAGCAGTACTTC.

This clonotype was recorded at least ten times. V is TRBV9 and J is TRBJ2-1; 7 bases agree with TRBD2. The CDR3 is made up of 15 amino acids. V gave up 3 bases and J gave up 6 bases; unmatched junction bases: 9. In germline, CDR1 is SGDLS, CDR2 YYNGEE. CDR3 sequence reads: CASSGSGTFVNEQFF. In DNA, the CDR3 is TGTGCCAGCAGCGGGAGCGGGACCTTTGTCAATGAGCAGTTCTTC.

A note on this clonotype: This may arise from a read error, as a much more abundant clone is one base away. The V and J genes are TRBV11-2 and TRBJ2-3; D is uncertain. The length of the CDR3 is 11 residues. Germline lookup yields CDR1 SGHAT and CDR2 FQNNGV. V shed 3 bases and J shed 4 bases, with 2 bases lying between them. In nucleotides, the CDR3 is TGTGCCAGCAGCTTCCCAGATACGCAGTATTTT. It translates to CASSFPDTQYF.

In its sample, this clonotype was seen many times. The rearrangement links TRBV20-1 to TRBJ1-2; D might be TRBD1 (5 bases). Germline loops: CDR1 DFQATT, CDR2 SNEGSKA (reference sequence). This CDR3 has 17 residues. V was trimmed by 1 base and J by 2 bases, leaving 20 bases between them. CDR3 amino acids: CSARGSGLGVKNYGYTF. CDR3 DNA sequence: TGCAGTGCTAGAGGTTCCGGGTTAGGGGTTAAAAACTATGGCTACACCTTC.

The rearrangement links TRBV30 to TRBJ1-2; 7 bases match TRBD1. Unmatched junction bases numbered 14, after V lost 3 bases and J lost 7 bases. This CDR3 has 15 amino acids. Germline lookup yields CDR1 GTSNPN and CDR2 SVGIG (reference sequence). This CDR3 is CAWRKQGIPNGGYTF. The CDR3 nucleotides read TGTGCCTGGAGGAAACAGGGGATCCCCAATGGTGGCTACACCTTC.

Comments on this clonotype: A much larger clone sits a single nucleotide away, making a read error possible. This chain links TRBV4-1 with TRBJ2-2, with D maybe TRBD2 (5 bases). Germline V gene data show CDR1 as MGHRA and CDR2 as YSYEKL. CDR3 size: 14 residues. DNA of the CDR3: TGCGCCAGCAGCCAAGTGGCGGTGTTCGGGGAGCTGCTTTTT. Protein sequence: CASSQVAVFGELLF.

This clonotype was observed many times. The V call is TRBV12-3 or TRBV12-4, the J call TRBJ2-5; maybe TRBD2 (5 bases). The CDR3 spans 17 residues. With 5 bases removed from V and 3 bases from J, the gap between germline ends came to 22 bases. The CDR3 DNA reads as TGTGCCAGCAGTGCCATGCCGCCAGGATCGGGGAAAGAGACCCAGTACTTC. The encoded protein is CASSAMPPGSGKETQYF.

This clonotype was seen once. This may be a read error, as it is one base from a much larger clone. The chain carries TRBV11-2 and TRBJ1-3; D is ambiguous. This CDR3 spans 15 amino acids. Germline CDR1 and CDR2: SGHAT and FQNNGV. The CDR3 DNA reads TGTGCCAGCAGCTTAGTGGCCGGCTCTGGAAACGCCATATATTTT. This gives the protein CASSLVAGSGNAIYF.

The rearrangement joins TRBV29-1 to TRBJ2-1; the match to TRBD2 covers 9 bases. The CDR3 runs 14 residues. V dropped 7 bases and J dropped 14; count of bases not matched to a gene: 18. CDR1 and CDR2 from the germline V gene are SQVTM and ANQGSEA. The CDR3 protein is CSAGPSGETGRKFF. The DNA for the CDR3 is TGCAGCGCCGGACCTAGCGGGGAAACAGGACGGAAGTTCTTC.

The sample holds many counts of this clonotype. The chain employs TRBV7-9 and TRBJ2-1; maybe TRBD2 (6 bases). CDR3 length equals 16 residues. V was clipped by 1 base and J by 0 bases, with 10 bases between them. Germline values: CDR1 SEHNR, CDR2 FQNEAQ (reference sequence). The CDR3 region is CASSLVGGASYNEQFF. The CDR3, as DNA: TGTGCCAGCAGCTTAGTGGGCGGGGCCTCCTACAATGAGCAGTTCTTC. The whole variable domain, filled in from reference TRBV7-9 and TRBJ2-1, reads DTGVSQNPRHKITKRGQNVTFRCDPISEHNRLYWYRQTLGQGPEFLTYFQNEAQLEKSRLLSDRFSAERPKGSFSTLEIQRTEQGDSAMYLCASSLVGGASYNEQFFGPGTRLTVL.